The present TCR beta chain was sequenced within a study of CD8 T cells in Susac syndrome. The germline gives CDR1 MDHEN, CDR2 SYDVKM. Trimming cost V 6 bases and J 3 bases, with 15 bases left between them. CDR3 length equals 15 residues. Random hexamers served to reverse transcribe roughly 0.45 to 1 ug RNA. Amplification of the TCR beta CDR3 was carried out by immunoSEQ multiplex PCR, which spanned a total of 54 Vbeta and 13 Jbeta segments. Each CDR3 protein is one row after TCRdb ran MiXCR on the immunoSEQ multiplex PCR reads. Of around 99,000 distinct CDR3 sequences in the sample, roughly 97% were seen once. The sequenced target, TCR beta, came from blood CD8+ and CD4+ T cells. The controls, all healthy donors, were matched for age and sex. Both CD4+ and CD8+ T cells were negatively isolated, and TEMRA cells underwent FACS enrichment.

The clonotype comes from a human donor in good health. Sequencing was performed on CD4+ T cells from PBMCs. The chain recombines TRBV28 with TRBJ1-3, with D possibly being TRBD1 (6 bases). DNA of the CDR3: TGTGCCAGCAGCAAGGCGGGGGCTTATGGAAACACCATATATTTT. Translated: CASSKAGAYGNTIYF.